This entry lists 5 T cell receptor beta chains sequenced from one sample in a study of CD4 T cells in relation to SARS-CoV-2 and coronaviruses. These TCRs are of unknown antigen specificity. The table came from immunoSEQ multiplex PCR; TCRdb's copy has only in-frame clones and leaves some out. Counted here are approximately 20,000 clones, approximately 68% occurring once; the ten biggest clones make up more than 9.5%. The unexposed donors gave CD4+ T cells in about 2011-2018, prior to COVID-19. After 10 to 11 days of culture, CD4+ T cells were isolated. Sequencing was performed on CD4+ T cells from PBMCs, cultured in vitro. These TCRs come from a human donor in good health.

The chain links TRBV5-6 to TRBJ2-4; D ambiguous. CDR3 length: 16 amino acids. Germline V gene data show CDR1 as SGHDT and CDR2 as YYEEEE. The V gene lost 4 bases and the J gene lost 0 bases, with 14 bases spanning the gap. CDR3 nucleotides: TGTGCCAGCAGCCCTGGTACTGTTTTAGCCAAAAACATTCAGTACTTC. Residues: CASSPGTVLAKNIQYF. The entire variable domain, with the rest obtained from reference TRBV5-6 and TRBJ2-4, is as follows: DAGVTQSPTHLIKTRGQQVTLRCSPKSGHDTVSWYQQALGQGPQFIFQYYEEEERQRGNFPDRFSGHQFPNYSSELNVNALLLGDSALYLCASSPGTVLAKNIQYFGAGTRLSVL.

The chain recombines TRBV19 with TRBJ1-4, with 7 nucleotides matching TRBD1. J gave up 8 bases and V 1 base, and 4 bases lay outside the gene matches. The CDR3 consists of 14 residues. Germline lookup yields CDR1 LNHDA and CDR2 SQIVND (reference sequence). CDR3 region: CASSIGQGNEKLFF. As DNA, the CDR3 is TGTGCCAGTAGTATAGGACAGGGCAACGAAAAACTGTTTTTT. The complete variable domain, with remaining parts taken from reference TRBV19 and TRBJ1-4, reads DGGITQSPKYLFRKEGQNVTLSCEQNLNHDAMYWYRQDPGQGLRLIYYSQIVNDFQKGDIAEGYSVSREKKESFPLTVTSAQKNPTAFYLCASSIGQGNEKLFFGSGTQLSVL.

This chain joins TRBV6-2 or TRBV6-3 and TRBJ2-5; D gene ambiguous. Germline V gene sequence: CDR1 MNHEY, CDR2 SVGEGT. CDR3 size: 15 residues. Trimming cost V 0 bases and J 4 bases, with 12 bases left between them. The CDR3 sequence is CASSYSGNYRETQYF. DNA of the CDR3: TGTGCCAGCAGTTACTCGGGGAACTACCGAGAGACCCAGTACTTC.

The chain is built from TRBV5-8 and TRBJ1-5, with D possibly matching TRBD1 (5 bases). Per the germline V gene, CDR1 is SGHTS and CDR2 is YDEGEE. The V end was cut by 2 bases, the J end by 1 base, with 16 bases between. This CDR3 is 17 amino acids long. CDR3 sequence reads: CASSFQRGTESNQPQHF. The CDR3 bases are TGTGCCAGCAGCTTTCAACGCGGGACTGAGAGCAATCAGCCCCAGCATTTT.

This sequence joins TRBV7-9 and TRBJ2-1, with a tentative D call TRBD2 (5 bases). V was clipped by 11 bases and J by 6 bases, with 14 bases between them. In germline, CDR1 is SEHNR, CDR2 FQNEAQ (reference sequence). CDR3 size: 12 residues. CDR3 residues: CAGSGNGNEQFF. As DNA, the CDR3 is TGTGCCGGCTCCGGGAATGGCAATGAGCAGTTCTTC.